These 19 T cell receptor beta chains originate from one sample sequenced in a study of blood T cell repertoires in COVID-19. The protocol was immunoSEQ multiplex PCR, while the TCRdb copy is restricted to in-frame clones and leaves out a portion. The sample includes 160,000 or so clones, over 75% of them seen just once. What was sequenced was peripheral blood. These receptor sequences come from a man between 70 and 80 years old with active or convalescent COVID-19.

CDR3 sequence (DNA): TGCGCCAGCAGCCCCTCCTTTGACACCTTATACACAGATACGCAGTATTTT. Encoded protein: CASSPSFDTLYTDTQYF. V is TRBV4-3 and J is TRBJ2-3; D unresolved. This CDR3 has 17 residues. V was cut by 4 bases and J by 2 bases, with 19 bases left in between. CDR1 LGHNA and CDR2 YSLEER come from the germline V gene.

The J gene is TRBJ1-6, the V gene TRBV9; D not certain. V was pared by 1 base and J by 10 bases, with 9 bases between. The CDR3 totals 13 residues. CDR1 and CDR2 from the germline V gene are SGDLS and YYNGEE. As DNA, the CDR3 is TGTGCCAGCAGCGTATACGAGGTCTCACCCCTCCACTTT. It encodes CASSVYEVSPLHF. The full variable domain, with the rest looked up from reference TRBV9 and TRBJ1-6, is DSGVTQTPKHLITATGQRVTLRCSPRSGDLSVYWYQQSLDQGLQFLIQYYNGEERAKGNILERFSAQQFPDLHSELNLSSLELGDSALYFCASSVYEVSPLHFGNGTRLTVT.

A note on this clone: Other DNA sequences in this specimen translate into the identical CDR3. V usage is TRBV6-1 and J usage is TRBJ1-6; 10 nucleotides agree with TRBD1. Trimming at V came to 3 bases and at J to 10 bases, leaving 0 bases not matched to a gene. The CDR3 extends over 13 amino acids. Germline CDR1 and CDR2: MNHNS and SASEGT. This chain's CDR3 is CASSETGGSPLHF. CDR3 in DNA: TGTGCCAGCAGTGAGACAGGGGGCTCACCCCTCCACTTT.

In DNA form, the CDR3 reads TGTGCCAGCAGCCCTTCCCTCGGCACGAGCGGGAGGTCGTTCGGTGAGACCCAGTACTTC. This translates into CASSPSLGTSGRSFGETQYF. The rearrangement joins TRBV7-8 to TRBJ2-5, with 9 bases identical to TRBD2. The trim removed 5 bases at V and 5 bases at J, leaving 24 bases unmatched. The CDR3 consists of 20 residues. CDR1 is SGHVS, CDR2 FQNEAQ, per germline.

This rearrangement joins TRBV2 to TRBJ2-4; TRBD2 matches at 9 bases. Germline V gene lookup returns CDR1 SNHLY and CDR2 FYNNEI. The junction had 4 bases not matched to a gene; V was cut back by 4 bases and J by 0 bases. CDR3 length: 16 amino acids. The CDR3 DNA sequence: TGTGCCAGCAGTGGCCTGACTAGCGGAGCCAAAAACATTCAGTACTTC. Protein product: CASSGLTSGAKNIQYF.

This clone was observed a few times. This chain joins TRBV10-3 and TRBJ1-1, with D tentatively TRBD1 (5 bases). The germline V and J ends were trimmed by 3 bases and 0 bases, with 11 bases remaining between them. In germline, CDR1 is ENHRY, CDR2 SYGVKD. This CDR3 is built from 15 residues. The CDR3 is CAISDLTGMNTEAFF. The CDR3 bases are TGTGCCATCAGTGACCTCACAGGCATGAACACTGAAGCTTTCTTT.

This clone was picked up one time. The rearrangement links TRBV4-2 to TRBJ2-1; 9 nucleotides agree with TRBD2. The CDR3 runs to 18 residues. Germline V gene sequence: CDR1 LGHNA, CDR2 YNFKEQ. V shed 1 base and J 6 bases; nucleotides not matched to a gene: 13. Here the CDR3 DNA reads TGTGCCAGCAGCCAAGGGGAAAGGGCGGGGGGGCAGTCCAATGAGCAGTTCTTC. Translating it yields CASSQGERAGGQSNEQFF.

This chain connects TRBV27 to TRBJ1-3, with TRBD1 identical over 7 bases. The V segment lost 4 bases and the J segment 5 bases; nucleotides outside the gene matches: 11. The CDR3 has 16 residues. From germline, CDR1 is MNHEY and CDR2 SMNVEV (reference sequence). The CDR3 DNA is TGTGCCAGCAGTTACCACAGGGGAAGTTATAGAAACACCATATATTTT. Protein product: CASSYHRGSYRNTIYF.

The chain couples TRBV6-1 to TRBJ1-2; D is perhaps TRBD1 (6 bases). Germline V gene data show CDR1 as MNHNS and CDR2 as SASEGT. The CDR3 consists of 17 residues. V shed 4 bases and J shed 0 bases, with 18 bases lying between them. This chain's CDR3 is CASSAMGQGRANYGYTF. CDR3 sequence (DNA): TGTGCCAGCAGTGCGATGGGGCAGGGGAGAGCTAACTATGGCTACACCTTC.

In DNA, the CDR3 is TGCAGCCCTAACGGGAGGGCCGGCTACGAGCAGTACTTC. It translates to CSPNGRAGYEQYF. The chain employs TRBV29-1 and TRBJ2-7, with 8 positions matching TRBD2. The CDR3 runs to 13 residues. Germline V gene sequence: CDR1 SQVTM, CDR2 ANQGSEA. The junction had 9 bases not matched to a gene; V was cut back by 8 bases and J by 3 bases.

The gene calls are TRBV10-3 and TRBJ2-1; 7 nucleotides line up with TRBD2. This CDR3 region has 17 residues. In germline, CDR1 is ENHRY, CDR2 SYGVKD. Trimming took 3 bases from V and 1 from J; bases not matched to a gene: 9. CDR3 DNA: TGTGCCATCAGTGATCCGCCAGCGGGGAATTCCTACAATGAGCAGTTCTTC. This sequence encodes CAISDPPAGNSYNEQFF.

This chain links TRBV2 with TRBJ2-1, with D possibly being TRBD2 (7 bases). Germline V lookup: CDR1 SNHLY, CDR2 FYNNEI. Trimming cost V 9 bases and J 6 bases, with 21 bases left between them. The CDR3 extends over 15 amino acids. The CDR3 protein is CASSEGGGSFNEQFF. The CDR3 DNA is TGTGCCAGTTCGGAGGGGGGCGGGAGCTTCAATGAGCAGTTCTTC.

This chain links TRBV15 with TRBJ2-3; D perhaps matches TRBD2 (6 bases). The CDR3 is 15 amino acids. Trimming pared 9 bases from V and 2 bases from J, leaving 18 bases between. From germline, CDR1 is LNHNV and CDR2 YYDKDF (reference sequence). As DNA, the CDR3 is TGTGCCACGGGAACGGGAGCCGGGGACACAGATACGCAGTATTTT. Its protein is CATGTGAGDTDTQYF.

This chain joins TRBV2 and TRBJ1-1; D remains ambiguous. Germline loops: CDR1 SNHLY, CDR2 FYNNEI. The CDR3 is 11 residues long. V was shortened by 6 bases and J by 1 base, with 3 bases between the two germline ends. CDR3 region: CASRANTEAFF. The DNA for the CDR3 is TGTGCCAGCAGGGCGAACACTGAAGCTTTCTTT.

The chain carries TRBV3-1 (or the pseudogene TRBV3-2) and TRBJ1-5; D is uncertain. V lost 1 base and J 7 bases, leaving 8 bases between the germline ends. CDR1 is LGHDT, CDR2 YNNKEL, per germline (reference sequence). The CDR3 extends over 13 amino acids. The CDR3 here is CASSQGGLQPQHF. In nucleotides, the CDR3 is TGTGCCAGCAGCCAAGGAGGATTGCAGCCCCAGCATTTT.

V and J are TRBV4-1 and TRBJ1-2; 7 bases agree with TRBD1. The V and J ends lost 1 base and 0 bases, in that order; junction bases with no gene match: 5. The CDR3 sequence is 16 residues long. The germline CDR1 and CDR2 sequences are MGHRA and YSYEKL. The CDR3 sequence is CASSQGQGWSNYGYTF. The CDR3 DNA is TGCGCCAGCAGCCAAGGACAGGGTTGGTCTAACTATGGCTACACCTTC.

The chain couples TRBV11-3 to TRBJ2-3, with 9 bases identical to TRBD1. The CDR3 is 15 amino acids. J gave up 4 bases and V 2 bases, and 4 bases lay outside the gene matches. Germline assignment: CDR1 SGHNT and CDR2 YENEEA. The CDR3 DNA is TGTGCCAGCAGCTTAAGTGGACAGGGGCCAGATACGCAGTATTTT. It yields the protein CASSLSGQGPDTQYF. The full variable domain, with the rest looked up from reference TRBV11-3 and TRBJ2-3, is EAGVVQSPRYKIIEKKQPVAFWCNPISGHNTLYWYLQNLGQGPELLIRYENEEAVDDSQLPKDRFSAERLKGVDSTLKIQPAELGDSAVYLCASSLSGQGPDTQYFGPGTRLTVL.

CDR3 loop: CASSPDSQGRANYGYTF. CDR3 coding DNA: TGTGCCAGCTCACCGGATAGTCAGGGGAGAGCTAACTATGGCTACACCTTC. V and J are TRBV18 and TRBJ1-2; weak D call: TRBD1 (6 bases). Looked up from germline, CDR1 is KGHSH and CDR2 is LQKENI. Between the trimmed V and J ends, which lost 3 bases and 0 bases, there was a span of 17 bases. CDR3 length: 17 residues.

J is TRBJ1-2 and V is TRBV10-2; TRBD1 aligns across 9 bases. From germline, CDR1 is WSHSY and CDR2 SAAADI. Trimming cost V 5 bases and J 5 bases; bases outside gene matches: 12. The CDR3 loop spans 16 amino acids. DNA of the CDR3: TGCGCCAGCAGTAGCTTCGGGGACAGGGTAATGTATGGCTACACCTTC. Protein product: CASSSFGDRVMYGYTF.